The 5 T cell receptor beta chains below come from one sample, sequenced in a study of cytomegalovirus exposure and HLA in healthy donors. PCR employed 60 Vbeta and 13 Jbeta primers. Profiled with immunoSEQ multiplex PCR; TCRdb holds only in-frame clones, not every one. The sample carries under 200,000 clones, about three quarters recorded once. The sample was PBMCs. These TCRs come from a woman aged 40 to 55 in good health and CMV-seropositive.

V is TRBV6-5 and J is TRBJ2-5; TRBD2 aligns across 7 bases. Germline-derived CDR1 and CDR2 are MNHEY and SVGAGI. CDR3 length equals 14 residues. V was pared by 5 bases and J by 1 base, with 4 bases of the junction left unmatched. The DNA of the CDR3 is TGTGCCAGCAGTCCCGGACTAGTCCAAGAGACCCAGTACTTC. It codes for CASSPGLVQETQYF.

The V and J genes are TRBV7-2 and TRBJ2-1, with TRBD2 identical over 7 bases. The CDR3 spans 17 residues. Germline trimming cut 2 bases from V and 0 bases from J; bases unmatched to any gene: 7. The V gene's germline CDR1 is SGHTA and CDR2 FQGNSA. CDR3 protein: CASSLLPTSSSYNEQFF. The DNA of the CDR3 is TGTGCCAGCAGCTTACTGCCGACTAGCAGCTCCTACAATGAGCAGTTCTTC.

The chain has TRBV2 and TRBJ2-5, with TRBD1 identical over 9 bases. CDR3 length: 13 amino acids. J lost 5 bases, V lost 8 bases, and 6 bases had no gene match. CDR1 and CDR2 (germline): SNHLY, FYNNEI. CDR3 in DNA: TGTGCCAGCCCGGACAGGGGAGGGGAGACCCAGTACTTC. Amino acids: CASPDRGGETQYF.

This clone has more than one count but fewer than ten. The chain carries TRBV5-1 and TRBJ1-1, with 8 nucleotides matching TRBD1. There are 17 residues in the CDR3. From germline, CDR1 is SGHRS and CDR2 YFSETQ. V was clipped by 0 bases and J by 3 bases; unmatched bases: 10. The CDR3 is CASSLAYRGKADTEAFF. In DNA, the CDR3 is TGCGCCAGCAGCTTGGCTTACAGGGGGAAGGCGGACACTGAAGCTTTCTTT.

This clone was seen only a few times. The V and J genes are TRBV7-2 and TRBJ2-2, with 10 positions matching TRBD2. Germline assignment: CDR1 SGHTA and CDR2 FQGNSA. The V segment lost 4 bases and the J segment 6 bases; nucleotides outside the gene matches: 2. The CDR3 is 14 amino acids. The CDR3 loop reads CASSSSGSPGELFF. Here the CDR3 DNA reads TGTGCCAGCAGCTCTAGCGGGAGCCCCGGGGAGCTGTTTTTT.